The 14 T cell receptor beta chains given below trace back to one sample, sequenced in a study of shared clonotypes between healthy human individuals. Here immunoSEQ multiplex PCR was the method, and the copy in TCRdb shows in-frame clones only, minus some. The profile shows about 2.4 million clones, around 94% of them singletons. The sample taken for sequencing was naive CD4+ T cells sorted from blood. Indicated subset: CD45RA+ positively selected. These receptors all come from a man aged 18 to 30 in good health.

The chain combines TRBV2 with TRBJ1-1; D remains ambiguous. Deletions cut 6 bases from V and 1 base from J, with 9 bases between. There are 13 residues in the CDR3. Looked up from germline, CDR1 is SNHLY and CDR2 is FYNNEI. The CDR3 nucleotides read TGTGCCAGCAGCTCCACATGGAACACTGAAGCTTTCTTT. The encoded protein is CASSSTWNTEAFF.

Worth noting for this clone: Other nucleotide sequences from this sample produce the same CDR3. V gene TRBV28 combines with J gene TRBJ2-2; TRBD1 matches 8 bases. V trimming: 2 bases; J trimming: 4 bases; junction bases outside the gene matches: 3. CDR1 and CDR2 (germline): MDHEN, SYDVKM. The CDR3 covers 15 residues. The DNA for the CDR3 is TGTGCCAGCAGTTTAAGGACAGGGCCCACCGGGGAGCTGTTTTTT. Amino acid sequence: CASSLRTGPTGELFF.

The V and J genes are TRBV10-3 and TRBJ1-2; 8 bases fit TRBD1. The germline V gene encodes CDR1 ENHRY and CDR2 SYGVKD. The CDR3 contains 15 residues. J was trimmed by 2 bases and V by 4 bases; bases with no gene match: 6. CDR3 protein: CAISVTGGLNYGYTF. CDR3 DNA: TGTGCCATCAGTGTCACAGGGGGATTAAACTATGGCTACACCTTC.

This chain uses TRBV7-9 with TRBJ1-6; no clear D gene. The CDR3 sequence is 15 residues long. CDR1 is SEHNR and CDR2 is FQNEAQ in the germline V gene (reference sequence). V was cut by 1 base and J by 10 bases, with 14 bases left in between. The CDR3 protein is CASSLEGGIESPLHF. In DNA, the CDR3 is TGTGCCAGCAGCTTAGAGGGAGGGATCGAGTCACCCCTCCACTTT.

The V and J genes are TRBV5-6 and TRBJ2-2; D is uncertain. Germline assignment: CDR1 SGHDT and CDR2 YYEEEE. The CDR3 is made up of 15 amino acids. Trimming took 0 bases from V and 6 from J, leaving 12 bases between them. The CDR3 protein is CASSLGYKGSGELFF. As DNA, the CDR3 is TGTGCCAGCAGCTTGGGCTACAAGGGCTCCGGGGAGCTGTTTTTT.

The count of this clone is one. CDR3 loop: CASSQDKSGTDTQYF. The CDR3 bases are TGCGCCAGCAGCCAAGATAAAAGCGGCACAGATACGCAGTATTTT. The chain combines TRBV4-3 with TRBJ2-3, with unresolved D. Germline V gene data show CDR1 as LGHNA and CDR2 as YSLEER. The germline V and J ends were trimmed by 0 bases and 1 base, with 8 bases remaining between them. The CDR3 sequence is 15 residues long.

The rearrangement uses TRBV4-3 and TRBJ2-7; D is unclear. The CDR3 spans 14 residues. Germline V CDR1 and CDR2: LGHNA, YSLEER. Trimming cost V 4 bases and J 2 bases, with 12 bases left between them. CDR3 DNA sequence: TGCGCCAGCAGCCTCGAGGACGGTACCTACGAGCAGTACTTC. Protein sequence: CASSLEDGTYEQYF.

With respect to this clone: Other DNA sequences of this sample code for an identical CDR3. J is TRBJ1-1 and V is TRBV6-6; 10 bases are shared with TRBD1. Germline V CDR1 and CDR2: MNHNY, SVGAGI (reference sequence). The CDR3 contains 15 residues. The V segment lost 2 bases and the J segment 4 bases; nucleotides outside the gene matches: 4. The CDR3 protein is CASSYLGQGGTEAFF. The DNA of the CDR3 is TGTGCCAGCAGTTACCTTGGACAGGGGGGCACTGAAGCTTTCTTT.

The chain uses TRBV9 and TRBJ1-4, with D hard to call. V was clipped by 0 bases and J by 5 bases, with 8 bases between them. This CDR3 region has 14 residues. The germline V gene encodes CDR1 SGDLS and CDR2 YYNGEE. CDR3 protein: CASSVGGFNEKLFF. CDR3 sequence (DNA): TGTGCCAGCAGCGTAGGGGGATTCAATGAAAAACTGTTTTTT.

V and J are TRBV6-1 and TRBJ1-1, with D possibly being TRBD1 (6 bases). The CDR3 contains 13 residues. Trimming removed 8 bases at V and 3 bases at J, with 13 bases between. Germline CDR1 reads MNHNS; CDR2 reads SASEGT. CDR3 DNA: TGTGCCAGCGCCCCAGGACAGTACACTGAAGCTTTCTTT. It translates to CASAPGQYTEAFF.

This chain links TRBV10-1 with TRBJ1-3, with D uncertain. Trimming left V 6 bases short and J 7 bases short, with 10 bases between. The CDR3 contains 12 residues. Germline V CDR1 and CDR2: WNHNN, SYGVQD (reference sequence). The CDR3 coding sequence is TGCGCCAGCAGGCTGACGAGGAACACCATATATTTT. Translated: CASRLTRNTIYF.

For the CDR3, the DNA is TGTGCCAGCAGCTTATCCGTCGGGGAGCTGTTTTTT. It translates to CASSLSVGELFF. This sequence joins TRBV7-9 and TRBJ2-2; no firm D call. This CDR3 has 12 residues. V was shortened by 2 bases and J by 7 bases, with 5 bases between the two germline ends. Looked up from germline, CDR1 is SEHNR and CDR2 is FQNEAQ (reference sequence).

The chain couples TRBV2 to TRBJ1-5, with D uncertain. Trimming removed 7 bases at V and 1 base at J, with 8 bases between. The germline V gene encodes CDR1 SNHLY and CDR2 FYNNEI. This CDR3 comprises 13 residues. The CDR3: CASTRQSNQPQHF. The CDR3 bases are TGTGCCAGCACTCGGCAGAGCAATCAGCCCCAGCATTTT.

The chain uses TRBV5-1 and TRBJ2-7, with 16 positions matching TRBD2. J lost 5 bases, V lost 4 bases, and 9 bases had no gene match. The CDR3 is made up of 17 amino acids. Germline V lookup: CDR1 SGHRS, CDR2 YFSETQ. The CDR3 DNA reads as TGCGCCAGCAGCCCAGGGACTAGCGGGAGGGCTTTCGACGAGCAGTACTTC. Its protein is CASSPGTSGRAFDEQYF.